One T cell receptor beta chain is described in this entry. As yet, its antigen is unknown. This specimen comes from a study of a mutant IDH1 vaccine in newly diagnosed glioma. The time point denotes: week 11, during vaccination. In every dose of vaccine, 300 ug of mutant IDH1 20-mer peptide was given alongside topical imiquimod. The V gene lost 4 bases and the J gene lost 0 bases, with 7 bases spanning the gap. The germline CDR1 and CDR2 sequences are SGHNT and YYREEE (reference sequence). The CDR3 has 14 residues. Sequencing used immunoSEQ multiplex PCR; TCRdb keeps in-frame clones, though not all of them. Here the sample spans 57,000 or so clones, about 80% being singletons.

The V and J genes are TRBV5-4 and TRBJ1-4; D remains ambiguous. This receptor was obtained from a man aged 25-45 years with glioma. The source was PBMCs, collected from a glioma patient whose treatment included an IDH1 peptide vaccine. The CDR3: CASSPGSTNEKLFF. DNA for the CDR3: TGTGCCAGCAGCCCGGGATCAACTAATGAAAAACTGTTTTTT.